This entry lists 27 T cell receptor beta chains sequenced from one sample in a study of blood T cell dynamics during melanoma immunotherapy. Specified time point: pre-treatment baseline. Measured with immunoSEQ multiplex PCR; TCRdb has only the in-frame clones, and not every one. In the table there are 3,500 to 4,000 clones, 97% of which are singletons. The input for sequencing was effector memory CD8+ T cells from blood, taken from a patient treated with checkpoint blockade. The origin of the receptors is a human donor with melanoma.

The V gene is TRBV2, the J gene TRBJ2-1; D ambiguous. The CDR3 has 13 amino acids. CDR1 SNHLY and CDR2 FYNNEI come from the germline V gene. Trimming cost V 6 bases and J 5 bases, with 11 bases left between them. The CDR3 nucleotides are TGTGCCAGCAGGGCCGGCCTTAACAATGAGCAGTTCTTC. It specifies CASRAGLNNEQFF.

The V and J genes are TRBV5-4 and TRBJ1-2, with 8 bases fitting TRBD1. Germline V gene data show CDR1 as SGHNT and CDR2 as YYREEE (reference sequence). This CDR3 spans 14 amino acids. The trim removed 0 bases at V and 6 bases at J, leaving 4 bases unmatched. The DNA of the CDR3 is TGTGCCAGCAGCTTGGACAGGGGGGGGAATGGCTACACCTTC. Protein product: CASSLDRGGNGYTF.

The gene calls are TRBV19 and TRBJ2-7; 14 nucleotides agree with TRBD2. Germline trimming cut 5 bases from V and 3 bases from J; bases unmatched to any gene: 3. This CDR3 region has 15 residues. The germline gives CDR1 LNHDA, CDR2 SQIVND (reference sequence). CDR3 loop: CASSVGTSGSYEQYF. The DNA of the CDR3 is TGTGCCAGTAGTGTTGGGACTAGCGGGAGCTACGAGCAGTACTTC.

The chain combines TRBV27 with TRBJ2-2, with 8 bases fitting TRBD1. The germline V gene encodes CDR1 MNHEY and CDR2 SMNVEV (reference sequence). This CDR3 spans 15 amino acids. V shed 5 bases, J shed 2 bases, and the junction held 4 bases outside the gene matches. The CDR3 sequence: CASSIDRGNTGELFF. The CDR3 DNA is TGTGCCAGCAGTATCGACAGGGGAAACACCGGGGAGCTGTTTTTT.

This clone was counted a single time. The gene calls are TRBV6-9 and TRBJ1-5, with D possibly matching TRBD1 (5 bases). Germline-derived CDR1 and CDR2 are MNHGY and SVAAGI. V lost 4 bases, J lost 9 bases, and 16 bases lay in between. The CDR3 is made up of 14 amino acids. The CDR3 sequence: CASSSGLGGRPQHF. DNA for the CDR3: TGTGCCAGCAGTTCGGGACTCGGGGGACGGCCCCAGCATTTT.

CDR3 region: CASSLGTGGGETQYF. The CDR3 DNA is TGCGCCAGCAGCTTAGGGACAGGGGGTGGGGAGACCCAGTACTTC. The rearrangement links TRBV4-3 to TRBJ2-5, with 11 bases lining up with TRBD1. V dropped 5 bases and J dropped 5; count of bases not matched to a gene: 7. CDR1 is LGHNA, CDR2 YSLEER, per germline. This CDR3 is built from 15 residues.

On this clone itself: One junction end does not reproduce the germline sequence, and a read error may be involved. CDR3 nucleotide sequence: TGTGCTAGCAGCTTAGGCTGGGACGACTCCTACGAGCAGTACTTC. Amino acid sequence: CASSLGWDDSYEQYF. V gene TRBV7-7 combines with J gene TRBJ2-7; perhaps D is TRBD1 or TRBD2 (5 bases each). The CDR3 spans 15 residues. CDR1 and CDR2 from the germline V gene are SSHAT and FNYEAQ (reference sequence).

This chain connects TRBV4-3 to TRBJ2-7, with 10 positions matching TRBD2. Per the germline V gene, CDR1 is LGHNA and CDR2 is YSLEER. This CDR3 is built from 15 residues. Losses at the gene ends were 4 bases for V and 6 bases for J; bases not matched to a gene: 9. CDR3 coding DNA: TGCGCCAGCAGCCGCCTCCTAGCGGGAGATTCCGAGCAGTACTTC. It codes for CASSRLLAGDSEQYF.

V usage is TRBV30 and J usage is TRBJ2-1; D uncertain. The CDR3 sequence is 11 residues long. Germline CDR1 and CDR2: GTSNPN and SVGIG (reference sequence). V lost 2 bases and J 9 bases, leaving 8 bases between the germline ends. DNA of the CDR3: TGTGCCTGGAGTCCCGGTGTTGAGCAGTTCTTC. This codes for CAWSPGVEQFF.

V is TRBV4-1 and J is TRBJ2-5; D might be TRBD2 (5 bases). TRBJ2-7 explains the end of the DNA better; the J call may be wrong. Germline loops: CDR1 MGHRA, CDR2 YSYEKL. This CDR3 spans 15 amino acids. As DNA, the CDR3 is TGCGCCAGCAGCCAGATGGACGGGAACTTCTACGAGCAGTACTTC. This gives the protein CASSQMDGNFYEQYF.

The chain couples TRBV30 to TRBJ1-3; TRBD1 matches 7 bases. V lost 4 bases to trimming and J lost 0 bases; unmatched junction nucleotides: 15. This CDR3 is built from 18 residues. Germline CDR1 is GTSNPN and CDR2 is SVGIG (reference sequence). The CDR3 DNA reads as TGTGCCTGGAAAATGTCAGGGGGACTACTAAGCTCTGGAAACACCATATATTTT. It translates to CAWKMSGGLLSSGNTIYF.

The chain uses TRBV11-2 and TRBJ2-1; 10 bases agree with TRBD2. CDR3 size: 15 residues. Germline V gives CDR1 SGHAT, CDR2 FQNNGV. Trimming cost V 5 bases and J 3 bases; bases outside gene matches: 4. CDR3: CASSELAGGYNEQFF. In DNA, the CDR3 is TGTGCCAGCAGCGAATTAGCGGGAGGCTACAATGAGCAGTTCTTC.

V usage is TRBV4-3 and J usage is TRBJ2-1; 10 positions agree with TRBD2. Germline CDR1 is LGHNA and CDR2 is YSLEER. This CDR3 is 17 amino acids long. Trimming cost V 0 bases and J 12 bases; bases outside gene matches: 14. The CDR3 DNA sequence: TGCGCCAGCAGCCAAGATCGTGCTAGCGGGAGTTCGGTTGGGCAGTTCTTC. It translates to CASSQDRASGSSVGQFF.

V is TRBV4-3 and J is TRBJ1-6; 7 bases line up with TRBD1. Germline V gene lookup returns CDR1 LGHNA and CDR2 YSLEER. This CDR3 is built from 17 residues. J lost 4 bases, V lost 0 bases, and 6 bases had no gene match. The CDR3 bases are TGCGCCAGCAGCCAAGATCAGGGCAGGGGGTATAATTCACCCCTCCACTTT. The encoded protein is CASSQDQGRGYNSPLHF.

The V call is TRBV7-9, the J call TRBJ2-5; tentatively, D is TRBD2 (6 bases). The J call is in doubt because the DNA end fits TRBJ2-7 better. The CDR3 extends over 15 amino acids. Germline CDR1 and CDR2: SEHNR and FQNEAQ (reference sequence). The CDR3 loop is CASSNRDWGAYEQYF. The DNA of the CDR3 is TGTGCCAGCAGCAACCGGGACTGGGGCGCCTACGAGCAGTACTTC.

The J gene is TRBJ2-1, the V gene TRBV2, with a tentative D call TRBD2 (5 bases). V lost 6 bases and J 1 base, leaving 16 bases between the germline ends. CDR1 and CDR2 from the germline V gene are SNHLY and FYNNEI. There are 16 residues in the CDR3. CDR3 residues: CASSAPRGESYNEQFF. CDR3 DNA: TGTGCCAGCAGCGCTCCCCGGGGAGAGTCCTACAATGAGCAGTTCTTC.

This chain uses TRBV19 with TRBJ2-1; possible D gene TRBD1, 6 bases. CDR1 LNHDA and CDR2 SQIVND come from the germline V gene (reference sequence). There are 14 residues in the CDR3. The V end was cut by 4 bases, the J end by 4 bases, with 11 bases between. This chain's CDR3 is CASSTTGLYNEQFF. CDR3 DNA sequence: TGTGCCAGTAGTACCACAGGGTTATACAATGAGCAGTTCTTC.

The chain has TRBV27 and TRBJ1-2; 8 bases agree with TRBD1. CDR3 length: 16 amino acids. The trim removed 3 bases at V and 7 bases at J, leaving 13 bases unmatched. Germline loops: CDR1 MNHEY, CDR2 SMNVEV (reference sequence). This chain's CDR3 is CASSFSRGLLQGGYTF. The CDR3 DNA is TGTGCCAGCAGTTTTTCCAGGGGGCTTCTTCAGGGTGGCTACACCTTC.

This chain joins TRBV4-3 and TRBJ2-1; 7 bases align to TRBD2. The V segment lost 1 base and the J segment 8 bases; nucleotides outside the gene matches: 8. Germline V gene data show CDR1 as LGHNA and CDR2 as YSLEER. The CDR3 spans 15 residues. The DNA for the CDR3 is TGCGCCAGCAGCCAAGGTGGAACTAGCGTCGATGAGCAGTTCTTC. Protein: CASSQGGTSVDEQFF.

The chain couples TRBV5-5 to TRBJ2-7; weak D call: TRBD1 (5 bases). Trimming pared 0 bases from V and 3 bases from J, leaving 13 bases between. The germline V gene has CDR1 SGHKS and CDR2 YYEKEE (reference sequence). There are 15 residues in the CDR3. The CDR3 bases are TGTGCCAGCAGCTTGGCGGTAGGGGCGGTCTACGAGCAGTACTTC. Amino acid sequence: CASSLAVGAVYEQYF.

V gene TRBV7-2 combines with J gene TRBJ2-2, with 10 bases that match TRBD1. The J segment lost 6 bases and the V segment lost 5 bases, leaving 6 bases of the junction unmatched. The CDR3 length is 15 residues. CDR1 SGHTA and CDR2 FQGNSA come from the germline V gene. The CDR3 sequence: CASSPPDRGAGELFF. CDR3 bases: TGTGCCAGCAGCCCACCGGACAGGGGGGCCGGGGAGCTGTTTTTT.

This chain joins TRBV18 and TRBJ2-1, with 7 bases lining up with TRBD2. V shed 1 base and J 5 bases; nucleotides not matched to a gene: 8. CDR3 length: 16 residues. Germline V gene data show CDR1 as KGHSH and CDR2 as LQKENI. The CDR3 DNA reads as TGTGCCAGCTCACCACAGTTCGCGGGAGCCGACAATGAGCAGTTCTTC. Translating it yields CASSPQFAGADNEQFF.

Here the CDR3 DNA reads TGCAGCGTGGGGCCAGCGGGCTACAATGAGCAGTTCTTC. It specifies CSVGPAGYNEQFF. This chain joins TRBV29-1 and TRBJ2-1; D perhaps matches TRBD2 (6 bases). CDR3 length: 13 residues. V was clipped by 6 bases and J by 3 bases, with 12 bases between them. Germline CDR1 SQVTM, CDR2 ANQGSEA.

The chain links TRBV7-6 to TRBJ2-1, with 12 nucleotides matching TRBD2. Germline trimming cut 5 bases from V and 2 bases from J; bases unmatched to any gene: 4. CDR1 is SGHVS and CDR2 is FNYEAQ in the germline V gene. CDR3 length: 16 amino acids. The CDR3, as DNA: TGTGCCAGCAGCCCTCTAGCGGGAGGGACCTACAATGAGCAGTTCTTC. Encoded protein: CASSPLAGGTYNEQFF. Together with reference TRBV7-6 and TRBJ2-1, the CDR3 gives the full variable domain: GAGVSQSPRYKVTKRGQDVALRCDPISGHVSLYWYRQALGQGPEFLTYFNYEAQQDKSGLPNDRFSAERPEGSISTLTIQRTEQRDSAMYRCASSPLAGGTYNEQFFGPGTRLTVL.

The chain carries TRBV4-3 and TRBJ2-2; 8 bases are a match to TRBD2. Unmatched junction bases numbered 13, after V lost 3 bases and J lost 7 bases. The CDR3 has 17 residues. From germline, CDR1 is LGHNA and CDR2 YSLEER. The CDR3 bases are TGCGCCAGCAGCCAGTCGGGACTAGTGGGGCCCAGCGGGGAGCTGTTTTTT. Its translation: CASSQSGLVGPSGELFF.

The genes are TRBV7-6 and TRBJ1-4; no clear D. The CDR3 is 14 amino acids. Per the germline V gene, CDR1 is SGHVS and CDR2 is FNYEAQ. Trimming took off 1 base at V and 3 bases at J, with 6 bases between the two ends. CDR3 protein: CASSLGSSNEKLFF. CDR3 nucleotides: TGTGCCAGCAGCTTAGGCAGTTCTAATGAAAAACTGTTTTTT.

The chain employs TRBV5-4 and TRBJ2-5; D tentatively fits TRBD1 or TRBD2 (5 bases each). The V gene's germline CDR1 is SGHNT and CDR2 YYREEE (reference sequence). With 0 bases removed from V and 1 base from J, the gap between germline ends came to 22 bases. CDR3 length: 19 residues. The CDR3 is CASSLDYPGAGTGQETQYF. Here the CDR3 DNA reads TGTGCCAGCAGCTTGGACTACCCCGGGGCTGGGACGGGCCAAGAGACCCAGTACTTC. Filled out from reference TRBV5-4 and TRBJ2-5, the complete variable domain reads ETGVTQSPTHLIKTRGQQVTLRCSSQSGHNTVSWYQQALGQGPQFIFQYYREEENGRGNFPPRFSGLQFPNYSSELNVNALELDDSALYLCASSLDYPGAGTGQETQYFGPGTRLLVL.